This TCR beta chain was observed in a study of T cells in Graves' hyperthyroidism and ophthalmopathy. Amplification of TCR beta CDR3 regions used RNA as the template. The primer set for the first-round RT-PCR of the TCR CDR3 was HTBI. Each CDR3 protein is one row after TCRdb ran MiXCR on the multiplex PCR reads. The table has 530,000 or so distinct CDR3 sequences, roughly 18% seen once. The CDR3 is 16 amino acids. Germline trimming cut 3 bases from V and 2 bases from J; bases unmatched to any gene: 8. CDR1 and CDR2 from the germline V gene are SGHDT and YYEEEE. This sample holds PBMCs from 10 ml fresh peripheral blood. Notes on the study in general: Separating ophthalmopathy from stable hyperthyroidism was achieved by a 13 V-J model. Most thyroid clonotypes expanded above 0.001 appeared in blood too.

This clonotype was counted ten times or more. What it binds is unknown. This sequence was found in a woman between 18 and 30 years old with Graves' ophthalmopathy. The rearrangement uses TRBV5-6 and TRBJ2-7; 10 nucleotides agree with TRBD2. Sequences were obtained from blood. This CDR3 reads CASSSPASGRTYEQYF. For the CDR3, the DNA is TGTGCCAGCAGCTCACCCGCTAGCGGGAGAACCTACGAGCAGTACTTC. Together with reference TRBV5-6 and TRBJ2-7, the CDR3 gives the full variable domain: DAGVTQSPTHLIKTRGQQVTLRCSPKSGHDTVSWYQQALGQGPQFIFQYYEEEERQRGNFPDRFSGHQFPNYSSELNVNALLLGDSALYLCASSSPASGRTYEQYFGPGTRLTVT.